The next 21 T cell receptor beta chains were all read from a single sample in a study of blood T cells in healthy people across ages (dated by TCRdb to 2013 to 2016). The library came from 5' RACE. Sequencing took place on an Illumina HiSeq 2500. A second PCR of roughly 7 to 11 cycles was performed with a sample-barcoded 5' primer and a J-beta primer mix. Through fastp at Q25 and MiXCR, TCRdb rebuilt clones from the public reads, retaining in-frame beta chains. Each CDR3 protein gets just one entry, which takes the most common genes and DNA from the rows behind it. In all, the sample holds 600,000 to 1,000,000 distinct CDR3 sequences, and roughly 25% of those were seen once. Approximately 3.7% of the sample lies in the top ten. These data are also associated with another study on T cells of mothers and their children.

Sequences were obtained from blood. Every receptor here comes from a boy aged 5 to 17 in good health.

This clonotype has more than one count but fewer than ten. The rearrangement links TRBV25-1 to TRBJ2-3; possible D gene TRBD2, 7 bases. The germline gives CDR1 MGHDK, CDR2 SYGVNS. V shed 4 bases and J shed 2 bases, with 16 bases lying between them. This CDR3 region has 16 residues. CDR3 protein: CASSGRGAWVTDTQYF. DNA for the CDR3: TGTGCCAGCAGTGGACGGGGGGCCTGGGTCACAGATACGCAGTATTTT.

This clonotype was counted many times. The rearrangement links TRBV9 to TRBJ2-5, with D possibly TRBD1 on 8 matching bases. Trimming stripped 4 bases from V and 5 bases from J, with 21 bases between. The length of the CDR3 is 16 residues. Germline CDR1 is SGDLS and CDR2 is YYNGEE. The CDR3 coding sequence is TGTGCCAGCAGCCCCGGCCCCGGACAGGGAGGGGAGACCCAGTACTTC. Amino acid sequence: CASSPGPGQGGETQYF.

This clonotype was observed a few times. The gene calls are TRBV20-1 and TRBJ2-5; TRBD1 agrees at 7 bases. The end of the DNA aligns better with TRBJ2-7, so the J call may be wrong. The CDR3 is 14 amino acids. Germline CDR1 and CDR2: DFQATT and SNEGSKA (reference sequence). Written as DNA, the CDR3 is TGCAGTGCAAACACAGGGGACGTGACCTACGAGCAGTACTTC. It encodes CSANTGDVTYEQYF.

The chain couples TRBV28 to TRBJ2-7; weak D call: TRBD2 (6 bases). Germline V gene data show CDR1 as MDHEN and CDR2 as SYDVKM. The V and J ends lost 4 bases and 0 bases respectively, with 10 bases between them. The CDR3 sequence is 14 residues long. The CDR3 protein is CASSYLAFSYEQYF. The DNA of the CDR3 is TGTGCCAGCAGTTACCTAGCGTTCTCCTACGAGCAGTACTTC.

The rearrangement links TRBV4-3 to TRBJ1-2, with TRBD1 as a possible D gene (6 bases). Per germline, CDR1 LGHNA and CDR2 YSLEER. Trimming left V 1 base short and J 5 bases short, with 14 bases between. The CDR3 extends over 15 amino acids. The CDR3 DNA is TGCGCCAGCAGCCAAGTAAGGGGGTTGGGATATGGCTACACCTTC. Protein: CASSQVRGLGYGYTF.

V gene TRBV19 combines with J gene TRBJ2-4; 9 bases fit TRBD1. Germline V CDR1 and CDR2: LNHDA, SQIVND (reference sequence). CDR3 length: 15 residues. V shed 3 bases and J 8 bases; nucleotides not matched to a gene: 8. CDR3 residues: CASSIGGTGRDIQYF. CDR3 DNA sequence: TGTGCCAGTAGTATTGGAGGGACAGGGAGGGACATTCAGTACTTC.

This clonotype appeared a few times. The J gene is TRBJ2-7, the V gene TRBV27; 9 bases map to TRBD1. This CDR3 contains 14 residues. J was trimmed by 4 bases and V by 5 bases; bases with no gene match: 6. Germline values: CDR1 MNHEY, CDR2 SMNVEV (reference sequence). CDR3 DNA: TGTGCCAGCAGTCCACAGGGGGCGGATTACGAGCAGTACTTC. The encoded protein is CASSPQGADYEQYF.

J is TRBJ1-1 and V is TRBV5-1, with D perhaps TRBD1 (5 bases). This CDR3 is built from 14 residues. V lost 2 bases to trimming and J lost 1 base, with 9 bases between them. The germline V gene encodes CDR1 SGHRS and CDR2 YFSETQ. The CDR3 DNA reads as TGCGCCAGCAGCTTTCTCGGGGCGAACACTGAAGCTTTCTTT. This gives the protein CASSFLGANTEAFF.

The rearrangement links TRBV11-2 to TRBJ1-6, with D possibly TRBD1 on 6 matching bases. Deletions cut 5 bases from V and 4 bases from J, with 27 bases between. From germline, CDR1 is SGHAT and CDR2 FQNNGV. The CDR3 has 20 amino acids. The CDR3 nucleotides are TGTGCCAGCAGCCTATTAGGTGCGGGGGGACATTTTTTTTATAATTCACCCCTCCACTTT. Translation gives CASSLLGAGGHFFYNSPLHF.

The chain combines TRBV4-3 with TRBJ1-2, with 7 positions matching TRBD1. The V segment lost 0 bases and the J segment 5 bases; nucleotides outside the gene matches: 6. The CDR3 is made up of 15 amino acids. Germline V gene sequence: CDR1 LGHNA, CDR2 YSLEER. CDR3 DNA sequence: TGCGCCAGCAGCCAAGATGCAGGGGGAGGATATGGCTACACCTTC. It codes for CASSQDAGGGYGYTF.

The V gene is TRBV7-2, the J gene TRBJ2-7; D is possibly TRBD1 (6 bases). V gave up 1 base and J gave up 7 bases, with 14 bases separating them. The germline V gene has CDR1 SGHTA and CDR2 FQGNSA. The CDR3 covers 14 residues. The DNA for the CDR3 is TGTGCCAGCAGCTTAGTAGGGTGGGGGACAGAGCAGTACTTC. It is translated as CASSLVGWGTEQYF.

The rearrangement uses TRBV28 and TRBJ2-5, with D possibly TRBD1 on 6 matching bases. Trimming removed 6 bases at V and 7 bases at J, with 12 bases between. Germline lookup yields CDR1 MDHEN and CDR2 SYDVKM. The CDR3 length is 12 residues. The CDR3 reads CASRKGVGTQYF. The CDR3 DNA reads as TGTGCCAGCAGGAAGGGGGTGGGGACCCAGTACTTC.

In this sample, this clonotype turned up a few times. CDR3 residues: CAVTSTGELFF. CDR3 DNA sequence: TGTGCGGTAACAAGCACCGGGGAGCTGTTTTTT. The V and J genes are TRBV19 and TRBJ2-2; D gene ambiguous. The length of the CDR3 is 11 residues. Germline CDR1 LNHDA, CDR2 SQIVND (reference sequence).

The genes are TRBV20-1 and TRBJ2-1; 7 bases match TRBD1. Germline-derived CDR1 and CDR2 are DFQATT and SNEGSKA (reference sequence). The J segment lost 0 bases and the V segment lost 6 bases, leaving 8 bases of the junction unmatched. This CDR3 is built from 15 residues. This chain's CDR3 is CSARYRGLSYNEQFF. The CDR3 region has the DNA TGCAGTGCAAGATACAGGGGTCTCTCCTACAATGAGCAGTTCTTC.

Regarding this clonotype: A read error may produce the germline difference seen at one junction end. The rearrangement links TRBV11-2 to TRBJ2-7, with TRBD2 as a possible D gene (6 bases). With the DNA end fitting TRBJ2-5 better, the J assignment may be wrong. The germline gives CDR1 SGHAT, CDR2 FQNNGV. CDR3 size: 15 residues. This CDR3 is CASSSKRETRETQYF. The CDR3 DNA follows: TGTGCCAGTAGCTCCAAACGTGAGACTAGGGAGACCCAGTACTTC.

CDR3 bases: TGTGCCAGCAGCCCCGAGCGGAGAGAAGGCACAGATACGCAGTATTTT. It codes for CASSPERREGTDTQYF. The chain links TRBV5-6 to TRBJ2-3; a weak D match, TRBD2 (5 bases). The CDR3 runs to 16 residues. Germline values: CDR1 SGHDT, CDR2 YYEEEE. V lost 4 bases, J lost 1 base, and 16 bases lay in between.

This clonotype was seen a few times. The J gene is TRBJ1-6, the V gene TRBV6-5, with 7 bases fitting TRBD1. CDR3 length: 16 amino acids. The junction had 7 bases not matched to a gene; V was cut back by 6 bases and J by 2 bases. Germline CDR1 reads MNHEY; CDR2 reads SVGAGI. The CDR3 region is CASRTGFGTYNSPLHF. The CDR3 nucleotides read TGTGCCAGCAGGACAGGGTTTGGAACCTATAATTCACCCCTCCACTTT.

In this sample, this clonotype turned up a few times. The chain joins TRBV12-3 or TRBV12-4 to TRBJ1-2; no clear D. V was cut by 3 bases and J by 1 base, with 3 bases left in between. This CDR3 region has 12 residues. CDR3 region: CASSFHNYGYTF. DNA for the CDR3: TGTGCCAGCAGTTTCCATAACTATGGCTACACCTTC.

This chain links TRBV6-2 or TRBV6-3 with TRBJ2-7, with D perhaps assigned TRBD1 or TRBD2 (5 bases each). The length of the CDR3 is 21 residues. Trimming cost V 8 bases and J 6 bases, with 41 bases left between them. Germline V gene lookup returns CDR1 MNHEY and CDR2 SVGEGT. CDR3: CASPHRGEHKDDFRTGCEQYF. CDR3 coding DNA: TGTGCCAGCCCTCACCGGGGAGAACATAAGGATGATTTCCGTACAGGTTGCGAGCAGTACTTC.

Worth noting for this clonotype: Here the CDR3 omits its conserved ending phenylalanine or tryptophan, so a read error is the likely source. V gene TRBV7-9 combines with J gene TRBJ2-1; TRBD2 agrees at 7 bases. Germline CDR1 SEHNR, CDR2 FQNEAQ (reference sequence). V dropped 5 bases and J dropped 1; count of bases not matched to a gene: 8. This CDR3 is 16 amino acids long. CDR3 region: CASSQAQGGSYNEQFS. In DNA, the CDR3 is TGTGCCAGCAGCCAAGCTCAGGGAGGGTCCTACAATGAGCAGTTCTCC.

The chain links TRBV12-3 or TRBV12-4 to TRBJ1-6; the D gene is possibly TRBD1 (5 bases). Trimming took 1 base from V and 8 from J, leaving 15 bases between them. The CDR3 is made up of 16 amino acids. DNA for the CDR3: TGTGCCAGCAGTTTAGGGAGGGGTTCTGAGGATTCACCCCTCCACTTT. Translated, it gives CASSLGRGSEDSPLHF.